This T cell receptor (beta chain) was identified during a study of Graves' ophthalmopathy and Graves' hyperthyroidism. Deletions cut 1 base from V and 0 bases from J, with 12 bases between. Germline V CDR1 and CDR2: SGHTA, FQGNSA. The CDR3 is 16 amino acids. RNA transcripts served as template for amplifying TCR beta CDR3 sequences. HTBI primers served in a first-round RT-PCR, which a second-round multiplex PCR followed. TCRdb reanalysed the multiplex PCR reads using MiXCR and keeps one entry per CDR3 protein. This sample has just over 600,000 distinct CDR3 sequences, with around a fifth found just once.

V usage is TRBV7-2 and J usage is TRBJ1-1; tentative D call: TRBD1 (6 bases). Sequencing used peripheral blood. The clonotype originates from a woman between 18 and 29 years old with stable Graves' hyperthyroidism. Some clones in this sample may be carry-over from other donors' samples. CDR3 DNA: TGTGCCAGCAGCTTAGGGCACAGGGCGGTGAACACTGAAGCTTTCTTT. Translated: CASSLGHRAVNTEAFF.